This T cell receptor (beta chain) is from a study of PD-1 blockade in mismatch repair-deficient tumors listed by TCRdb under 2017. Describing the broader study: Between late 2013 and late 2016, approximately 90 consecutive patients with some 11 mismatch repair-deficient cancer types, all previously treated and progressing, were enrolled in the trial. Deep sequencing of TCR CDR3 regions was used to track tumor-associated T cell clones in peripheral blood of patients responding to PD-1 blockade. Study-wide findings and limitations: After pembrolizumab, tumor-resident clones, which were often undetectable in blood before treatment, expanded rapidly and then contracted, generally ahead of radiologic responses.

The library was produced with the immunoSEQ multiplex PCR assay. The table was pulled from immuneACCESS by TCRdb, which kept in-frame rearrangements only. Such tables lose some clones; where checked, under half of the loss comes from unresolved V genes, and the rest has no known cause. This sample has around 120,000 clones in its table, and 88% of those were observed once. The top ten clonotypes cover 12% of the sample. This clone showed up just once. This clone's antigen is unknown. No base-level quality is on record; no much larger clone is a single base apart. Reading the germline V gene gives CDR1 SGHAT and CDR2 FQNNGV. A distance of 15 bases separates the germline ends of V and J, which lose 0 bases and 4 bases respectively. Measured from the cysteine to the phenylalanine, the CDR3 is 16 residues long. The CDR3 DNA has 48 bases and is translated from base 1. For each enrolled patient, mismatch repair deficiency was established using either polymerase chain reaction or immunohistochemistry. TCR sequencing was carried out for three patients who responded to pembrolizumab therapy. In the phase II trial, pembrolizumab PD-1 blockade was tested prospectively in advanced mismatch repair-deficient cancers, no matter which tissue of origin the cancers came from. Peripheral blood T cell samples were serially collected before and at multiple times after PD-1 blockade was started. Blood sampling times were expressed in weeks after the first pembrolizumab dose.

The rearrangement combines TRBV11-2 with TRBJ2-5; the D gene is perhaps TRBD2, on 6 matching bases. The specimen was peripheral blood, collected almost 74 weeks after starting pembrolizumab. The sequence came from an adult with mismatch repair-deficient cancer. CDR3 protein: CASSLDLEGHRETQYF. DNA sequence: TGTGCCAGCAGCTTAGATTTGGAGGGGCACCGAGAGACCCAGTACTTC.